The sequence of this TCR beta chain was determined in a study of blood T cell repertoires in COVID-19. Study-wide context: Both acute and convalescent COVID-19 samples were obtained from the United States, Italy and Spain.

The data were produced by immunoSEQ multiplex PCR, yet TCRdb's version contains in-frame clones alone and is incomplete. The table includes around 57,000 clones, 75% to 90% detected once. The CDR3 totals 14 residues. The germline CDR1 and CDR2 sequences are LNHNV and YYDKDF (reference sequence). The V end was cut by 3 bases, the J end by 5 bases, with 11 bases between. The specimen was peripheral blood. The clonotype was recovered from a human donor in a cohort sampled during active COVID-19. The rearrangement uses TRBV15 and TRBJ1-5; D uncertain. The CDR3 loop is CATSSSGFDQPQHF. As DNA, the CDR3 is TGTGCCACCAGCAGTTCCGGGTTTGATCAGCCCCAGCATTTT.